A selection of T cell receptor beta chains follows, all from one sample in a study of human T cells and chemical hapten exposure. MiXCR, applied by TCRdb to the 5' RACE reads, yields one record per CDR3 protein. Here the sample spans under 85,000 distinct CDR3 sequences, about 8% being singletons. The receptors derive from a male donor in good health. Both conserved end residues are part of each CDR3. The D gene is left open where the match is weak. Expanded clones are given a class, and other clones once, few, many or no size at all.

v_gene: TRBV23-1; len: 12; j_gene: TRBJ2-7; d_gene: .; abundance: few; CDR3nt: TGCGCCAGCCCGCGGGGGCAGGGCGAGCAGTACTTC; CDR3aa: CASPRGQGEQYF
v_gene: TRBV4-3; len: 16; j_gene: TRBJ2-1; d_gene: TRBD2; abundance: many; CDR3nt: TGCGCCAGCAGCCAAGCTGGGCTAGCGGGGGGTGGTGAGCAGTTCTTC; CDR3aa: CASSQAGLAGGGEQFF
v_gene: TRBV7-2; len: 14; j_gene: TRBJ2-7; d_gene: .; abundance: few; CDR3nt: TGTGCCAGCAGCGCGTCCGGGACGGTCTACGAGCAGTACTTC; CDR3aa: CASSASGTVYEQYF
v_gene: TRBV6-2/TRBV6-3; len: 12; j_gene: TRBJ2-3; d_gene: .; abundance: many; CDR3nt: TGTGCCAGCAGGGCTAGCTTGGATACGCAGTATTTT; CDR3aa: CASRASLDTQYF
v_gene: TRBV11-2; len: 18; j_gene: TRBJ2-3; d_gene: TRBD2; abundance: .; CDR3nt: TGTGCCAGCAGCGCCCGGACTAGCGGAGTACGAAACACAGATACGCAGTATTTT; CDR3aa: CASSARTSGVRNTDTQYF
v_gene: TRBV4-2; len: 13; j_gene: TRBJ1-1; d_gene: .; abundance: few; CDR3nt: TGTGCCAGCAGCCAAGCAACCGACACTGAAGCTTTCTTT; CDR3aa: CASSQATDTEAFF
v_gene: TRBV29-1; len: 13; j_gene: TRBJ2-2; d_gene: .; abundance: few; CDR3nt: TGCAGCGTGGAACTGGGTGGGGCCGGGGAGCTGTTTTTT; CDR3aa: CSVELGGAGELFF
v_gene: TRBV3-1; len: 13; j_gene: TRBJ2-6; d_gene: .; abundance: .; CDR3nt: TGTGCCAGCAGCCAACTGAGGGCCAACGTCCTGACTTTC; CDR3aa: CASSQLRANVLTF
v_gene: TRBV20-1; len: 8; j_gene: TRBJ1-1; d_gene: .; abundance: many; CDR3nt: TGCAGTGCTAGTGAAGCTTTCTTT; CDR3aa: CSASEAFF
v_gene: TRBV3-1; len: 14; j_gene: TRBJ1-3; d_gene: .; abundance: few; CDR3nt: TGTGCCAGCAGTCCGGAGGCCTCTGGAAACACCATATATTTT; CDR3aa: CASSPEASGNTIYF
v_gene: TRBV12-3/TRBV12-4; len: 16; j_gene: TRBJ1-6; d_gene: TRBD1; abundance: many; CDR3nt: TGTGCCAGCAGTCGAAGGACAGGGACCTATAATTCACCCCTCCACTTT; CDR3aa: CASSRRTGTYNSPLHF
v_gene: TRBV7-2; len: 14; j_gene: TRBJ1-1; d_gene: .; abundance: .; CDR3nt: TGTGCCAGCAGCCCCGGTCAGGGGCAAGGTGAAGCTTTCTTT; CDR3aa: CASSPGQGQGEAFF
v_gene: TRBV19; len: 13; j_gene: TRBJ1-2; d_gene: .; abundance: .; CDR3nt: TGTGCCAGTAGTAATGGACGGTACTATGGCTACACCTTC; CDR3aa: CASSNGRYYGYTF
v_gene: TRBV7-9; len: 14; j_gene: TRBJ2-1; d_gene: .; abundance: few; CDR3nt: TGTGCCAGCAGCCCGACAGATTCCTACAATGAGCAGTTCTTC; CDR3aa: CASSPTDSYNEQFF
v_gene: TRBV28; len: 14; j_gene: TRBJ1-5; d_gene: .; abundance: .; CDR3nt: TGTGCCAGCAGTACCCGACAGGCGGGGATGCCCCAGCATTTT; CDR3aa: CASSTRQAGMPQHF
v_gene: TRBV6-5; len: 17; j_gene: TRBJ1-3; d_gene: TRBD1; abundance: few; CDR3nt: TGTGCCAGCAGTGAACTACCGGGACAGCTCTCTGGAAACACCATATATTTT; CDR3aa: CASSELPGQLSGNTIYF
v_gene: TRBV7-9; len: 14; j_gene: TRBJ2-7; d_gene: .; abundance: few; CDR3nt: TGTGCCAGCAGCTTAGATGGGGTAGTCTACGAGCAGTACTTC; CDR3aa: CASSLDGVVYEQYF
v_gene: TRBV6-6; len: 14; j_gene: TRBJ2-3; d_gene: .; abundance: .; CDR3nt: TGTGCCAGCAGTTCGTTTCAGGGCACAGATACGCAGTATTTT; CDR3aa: CASSSFQGTDTQYF
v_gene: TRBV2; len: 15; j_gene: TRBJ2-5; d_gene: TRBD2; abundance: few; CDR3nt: TGTGCCAGCAAGATCAGCGGGGGGGGACAAGAGACCCAGTACTTC; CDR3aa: CASKISGGGQETQYF
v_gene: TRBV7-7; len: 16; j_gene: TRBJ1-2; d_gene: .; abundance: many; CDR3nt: TGTGCCAGCAGTCGGACGGACTGTGTTCCAAACTATGGCTACACCTTC; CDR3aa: CASSRTDCVPNYGYTF
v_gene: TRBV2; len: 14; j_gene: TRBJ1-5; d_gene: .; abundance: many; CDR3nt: TGTGCCAGCAGTGATTTTGGGGGTAATCAGCCCCAGCATTTT; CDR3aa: CASSDFGGNQPQHF
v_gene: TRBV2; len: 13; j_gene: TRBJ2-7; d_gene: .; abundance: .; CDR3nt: TGTGCCAGCAGCACCCGGACAATTCCCGAGCAGTACTTC; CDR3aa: CASSTRTIPEQYF
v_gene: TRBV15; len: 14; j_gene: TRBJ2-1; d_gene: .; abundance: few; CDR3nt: TGTGCCACCAGCAGAGCCGACTCCTACAATGAGCAGTTCTTC; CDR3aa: CATSRADSYNEQFF
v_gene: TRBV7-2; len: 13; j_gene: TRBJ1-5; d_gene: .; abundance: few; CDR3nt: TGTGCCAGCAGCTTATTTTCCAATCAGCCCCAGCATTTT; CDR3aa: CASSLFSNQPQHF
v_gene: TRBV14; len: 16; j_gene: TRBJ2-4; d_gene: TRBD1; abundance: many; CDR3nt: TGTGCCAGCAGCCAAAGTACAGGGGGCGCGAAAAACATTCAGTACTTC; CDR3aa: CASSQSTGGAKNIQYF
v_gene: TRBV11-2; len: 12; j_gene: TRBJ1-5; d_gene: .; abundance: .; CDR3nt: TGTGCCAGCAGCTTAGCAGGTCAGCCCCAGCATTTT; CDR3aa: CASSLAGQPQHF
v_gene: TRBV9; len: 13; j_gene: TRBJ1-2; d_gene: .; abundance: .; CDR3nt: TGTGCCAGCAGCGGTGGACAAGGAAATGGCTACACCTTC; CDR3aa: CASSGGQGNGYTF
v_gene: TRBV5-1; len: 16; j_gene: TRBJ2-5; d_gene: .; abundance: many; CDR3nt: TGCGCCAGCAGCGAGCCGATGCGGGACCCCCAAGAGACCCAGTACTTC; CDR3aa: CASSEPMRDPQETQYF
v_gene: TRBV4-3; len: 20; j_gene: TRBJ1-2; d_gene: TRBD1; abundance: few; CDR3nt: TGCGCCAGCAGCCAAGATCTTACCCACCGGGACAGGGGCTCGATCCGTGGCTACACCTTC; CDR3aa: CASSQDLTHRDRGSIRGYTF
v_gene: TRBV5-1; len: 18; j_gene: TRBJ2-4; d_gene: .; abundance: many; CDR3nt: TGCGCCAGCAGCGACGTAGTTGGCACTGATTTAGCCAAAAACATTCAGTACTTC; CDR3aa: CASSDVVGTDLAKNIQYF
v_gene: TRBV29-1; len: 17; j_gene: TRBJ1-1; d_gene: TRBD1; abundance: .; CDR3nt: TGCAGCGTTGGACCGGGACAGGGTCGGTTTTTTGGCACTGAAGCTTTCTTT; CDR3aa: CSVGPGQGRFFGTEAFF
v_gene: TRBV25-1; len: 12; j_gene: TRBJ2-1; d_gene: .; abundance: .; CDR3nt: TGTGCCAGCAGTGAATCGTGGAATGAGCAGTTCTTC; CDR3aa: CASSESWNEQFF
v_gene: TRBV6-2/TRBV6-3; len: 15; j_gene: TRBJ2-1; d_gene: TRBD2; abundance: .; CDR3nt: TGTGCCAGCAGTTATCGGCTAGCGGGGGGGAATGAGCAGTTCTTC; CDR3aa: CASSYRLAGGNEQFF
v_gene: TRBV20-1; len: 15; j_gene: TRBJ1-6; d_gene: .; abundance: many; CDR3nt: TGCAGTGCTAGAAGGCCTGGGGCCGATAATTCACCCCTCCACTTT; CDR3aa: CSARRPGADNSPLHF
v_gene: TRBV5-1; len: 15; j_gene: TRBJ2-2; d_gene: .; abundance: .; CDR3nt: TGCGCCAGCAGCTTGGCAGGGGATAGAACCGGGGAGCTGTTTTTT; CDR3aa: CASSLAGDRTGELFF
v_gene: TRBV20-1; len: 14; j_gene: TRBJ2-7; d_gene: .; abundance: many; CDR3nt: TGCAGTGCTAGAGGGTTTGCAGGTCCCTACGAGCAGTACTTC; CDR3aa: CSARGFAGPYEQYF
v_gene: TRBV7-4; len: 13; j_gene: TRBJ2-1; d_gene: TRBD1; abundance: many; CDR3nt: TGTGCCAGGGACAGGGAGTCCTACAATGAGCAGTTCTTC; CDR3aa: CARDRESYNEQFF
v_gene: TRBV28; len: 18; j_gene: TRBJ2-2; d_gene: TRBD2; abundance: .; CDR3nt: TGTGCCAGCAGTTTAAGGCGCTCGGCGGGAGGGAACACCGGGGAGCTGTTTTTT; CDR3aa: CASSLRRSAGGNTGELFF
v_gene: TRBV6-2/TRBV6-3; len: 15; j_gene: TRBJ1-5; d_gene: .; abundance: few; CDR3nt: TGTGCCAGCACCCCCGGGGATTATAGCAATCAGCCCCAGCATTTT; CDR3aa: CASTPGDYSNQPQHF
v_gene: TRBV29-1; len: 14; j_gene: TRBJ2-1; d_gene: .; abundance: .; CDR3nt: TGCAGCGTTGAAAGCCGTTCCCCATACAATGAGCAGTTCTTC; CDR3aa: CSVESRSPYNEQFF
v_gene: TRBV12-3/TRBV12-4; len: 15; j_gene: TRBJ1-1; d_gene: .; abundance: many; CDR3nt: TGTGCCAGCAGTTTTTCAGACAGAATGAACACTGAAGCTTTCTTT; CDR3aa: CASSFSDRMNTEAFF
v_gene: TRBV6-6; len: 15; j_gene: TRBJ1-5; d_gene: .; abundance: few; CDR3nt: TGTGCCAGCAGTTACTCGGCCAGAGACAATCAGCCCCAGCATTTT; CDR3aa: CASSYSARDNQPQHF